This T cell receptor (beta chain) was identified in a study of early T cells in non-severe SARS-CoV-2 infection. This clonotype was seen repeatedly, ten times or more. The antigen is undetermined. Study results and caveats: Lookups in VDJdb leaned toward anti-spike CD8 responses and missed private and CD4 specificities.

V was cut by 5 bases and J by 5 bases, with 24 bases left in between. The CDR3 length is 17 residues. TCRdb analysed the 5' RACE reads with MiXCR anew, one entry per CDR3 protein. The table has approximately 100,000 distinct CDR3 sequences, over 15% seen once. Sequenced material: whole blood. The origin of this receptor is an adult who was a healthcare worker with PCR-confirmed SARS-CoV-2 infection or an uninfected control (not recorded which). The V call is TRBV12-3 or TRBV12-4, the J call TRBJ2-5; a possible D gene is TRBD2 (7 bases). CDR3 sequence: CASSISGAGAPRETQYF. For the CDR3, the DNA is TGTGCCAGCAGTATATCTGGGGCGGGGGCCCCGAGGGAGACCCAGTACTTC.